Below, 4 T cell receptor beta chains from the same sample are listed, as sequenced in a study of PD-1 blockade in classical Hodgkin lymphoma. After autologous stem cell transplantation all patients relapsed, and prior brentuximab vedotin exposure differed between cohorts. Sequencing was performed with immunoSEQ multiplex PCR; in TCRdb, only in-frame clones are kept and a portion is missing. There are about 20,000 clones in the sample; approximately 73% occur only once, and roughly a quarter lies in the top ten. The sequences come from peripheral blood mononuclear cells (PBMCs), collected before the second cycle of nivolumab. Receptors were obtained from a human donor with classical Hodgkin lymphoma.

This clone was counted only a few times. The chain carries TRBV9 and TRBJ1-5; D call uncertain. CDR3 length: 15 amino acids. Between the trimmed V and J ends, which lost 3 bases and 0 bases, there was a span of 10 bases. Per the germline V gene, CDR1 is SGDLS and CDR2 is YYNGEE. CDR3: CASSEGQNSNQPQHF. The CDR3 DNA follows: TGTGCCAGCAGCGAAGGGCAGAATAGCAATCAGCCCCAGCATTTT.

In DNA, the CDR3 is TGTGCCAGCAGCTACAGCGGGGGTCGGGACCAGCCCCAGCATTTT. This gives the protein CASSYSGGRDQPQHF. The chain links TRBV7-2 to TRBJ1-5; possibly TRBD1 for D (5 bases). V gave up 4 bases and J gave up 7 bases, with 17 bases separating them. CDR3 length equals 15 residues. Looked up from germline, CDR1 is SGHTA and CDR2 is FQGNSA.

The rearrangement links TRBV4-2 to TRBJ1-5; TRBD1 aligns across 7 bases. The CDR3 has 16 amino acids. CDR1 is LGHNA and CDR2 is YNFKEQ in the germline V gene. V gave up 1 base and J gave up 2 bases; unmatched junction bases: 5. CDR3 sequence reads: CASSQGTGVGNQPQHF. Here the CDR3 DNA reads TGTGCCAGCAGCCAAGGAACAGGGGTGGGCAATCAGCCCCAGCATTTT.

The chain has TRBV5-4 and TRBJ1-3; tentatively, D is TRBD1 (6 bases). V lost 10 bases and J lost 0, with 17 bases in between. The CDR3 is 15 residues long. Germline CDR1 and CDR2: SGHNT and YYREEE (reference sequence). CDR3 sequence: CAAKPQGSSGNTIYF. The DNA of the CDR3 is TGTGCCGCCAAACCACAGGGCAGCTCTGGAAACACCATATATTTT.